This T cell receptor beta chain was observed in a study of neurological immune-mediated disorders. Study-wide findings and caveats: The repertoires of 18 of 34 multiple sclerosis patients fell into one related-CDR3 cluster (a possible signature) under phylogenetic grouping. The study found the most TCR clonal expansion in HTLV-1-associated myelopathy and the least in multiple sclerosis, below healthy controls.

By 5'RACE with 10-nucleotide random UMIs, the cDNA was made. Over 170 million TCR-beta sequences (from 15-18 subjects) were yielded by each sequencing run. TCRdb recomputed calls from the 5' RACE reads with MiXCR, one row per CDR3 protein. The table lists over 45,000 distinct CDR3 sequences, under 5% of them singletons. Germline CDR1 reads KGHSH; CDR2 reads LQKENI. The ends were cut back, 0 bases at V and 5 bases at J, with 13 bases in the middle. The length of the CDR3 is 15 residues. A few counts support this clonotype. Its antigen is not identified. The chain employs TRBV18 and TRBJ2-5; D is unclear. The sequence derives from a middle-aged woman with multiple sclerosis. The specimen sequenced was CD4+ T cells from blood. This CDR3 reads CASSPPVASRETQYF. DNA of the CDR3: TGTGCCAGCTCACCACCGGTAGCATCGCGTGAGACCCAGTACTTC. Based on the CDR3 plus reference TRBV18 and TRBJ2-5, the full variable domain is NAGVMQNPRHLVRRRGQEARLRCSPMKGHSHVYWYRQLPEEGLKFMVYLQKENIIDESGMPKERFSAEFPKEGPSILRIQQVVRGDSAAYFCASSPPVASRETQYFGPGTRLLVL.